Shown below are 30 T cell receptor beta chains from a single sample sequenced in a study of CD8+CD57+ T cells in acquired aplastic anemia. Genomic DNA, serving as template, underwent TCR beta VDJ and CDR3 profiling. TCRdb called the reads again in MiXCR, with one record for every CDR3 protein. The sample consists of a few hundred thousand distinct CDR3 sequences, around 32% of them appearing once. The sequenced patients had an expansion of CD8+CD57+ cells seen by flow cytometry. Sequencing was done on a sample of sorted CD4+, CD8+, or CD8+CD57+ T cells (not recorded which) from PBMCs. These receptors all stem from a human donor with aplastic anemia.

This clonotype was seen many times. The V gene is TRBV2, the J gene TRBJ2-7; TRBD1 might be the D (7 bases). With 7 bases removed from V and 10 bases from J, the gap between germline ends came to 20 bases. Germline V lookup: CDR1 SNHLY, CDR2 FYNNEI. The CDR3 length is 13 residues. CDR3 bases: TGTGCCAGCAACCAACTCTCAGGGGGAGGTCAGTACTTC. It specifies CASNQLSGGGQYF.

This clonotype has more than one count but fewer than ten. The CDR3 here is CASSTPGGGYTEAFF. CDR3 in DNA: TGTGCCAGCAGCACCCCGGGGGGTGGTTACACTGAAGCTTTCTTT. This chain connects TRBV7-9 to TRBJ1-1, with D possibly TRBD1 on 5 matching bases. Germline V lookup: CDR1 SEHNR, CDR2 FQNEAQ (reference sequence). The CDR3 contains 15 residues. Trimming shortened V by 5 bases and J by 3 bases, and 16 bases separated the two germline ends.

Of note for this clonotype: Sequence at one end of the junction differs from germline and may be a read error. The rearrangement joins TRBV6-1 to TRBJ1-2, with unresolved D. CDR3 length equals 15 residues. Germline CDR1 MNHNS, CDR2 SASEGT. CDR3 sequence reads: CASSPPSGGNYGCTF. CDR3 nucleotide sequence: TGTGCCAGCAGTCCCCCATCGGGAGGGAACTATGGCTGCACCTTC.

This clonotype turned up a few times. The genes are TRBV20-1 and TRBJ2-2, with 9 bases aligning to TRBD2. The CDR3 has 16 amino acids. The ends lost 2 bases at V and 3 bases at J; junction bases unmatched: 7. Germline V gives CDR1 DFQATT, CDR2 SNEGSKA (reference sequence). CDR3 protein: CSARSSGRFYTGELFF. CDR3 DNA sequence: TGCAGTGCTAGATCCAGCGGGAGGTTTTACACCGGGGAGCTGTTTTTT.

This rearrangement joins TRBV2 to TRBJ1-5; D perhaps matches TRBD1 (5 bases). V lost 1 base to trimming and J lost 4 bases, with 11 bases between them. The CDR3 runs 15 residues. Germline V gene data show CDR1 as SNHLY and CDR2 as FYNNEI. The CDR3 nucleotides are TGTGCCAGCAGTGAAGTGAACAGGATGAATCAGCCCCAGCATTTT. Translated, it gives CASSEVNRMNQPQHF.

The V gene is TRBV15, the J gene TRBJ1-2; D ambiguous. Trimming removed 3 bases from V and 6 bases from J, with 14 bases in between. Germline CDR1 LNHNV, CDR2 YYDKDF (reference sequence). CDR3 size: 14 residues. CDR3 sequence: CATSRKGMWDGYTF. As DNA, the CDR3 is TGTGCCACCAGCAGGAAAGGGATGTGGGATGGCTACACCTTC.

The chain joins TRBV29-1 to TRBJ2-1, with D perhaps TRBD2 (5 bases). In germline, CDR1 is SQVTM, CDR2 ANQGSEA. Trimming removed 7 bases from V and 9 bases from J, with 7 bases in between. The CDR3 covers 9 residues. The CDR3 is CSGRPEQFF. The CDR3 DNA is TGCAGCGGGAGGCCTGAGCAGTTCTTC.

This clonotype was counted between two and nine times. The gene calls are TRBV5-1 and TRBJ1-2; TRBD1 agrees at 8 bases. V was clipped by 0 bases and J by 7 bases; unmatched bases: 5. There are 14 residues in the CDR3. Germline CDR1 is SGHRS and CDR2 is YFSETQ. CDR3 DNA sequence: TGCGCCAGCAGCTTGGCCCCGACAGGGGCTGGCTACACCTTC. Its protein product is CASSLAPTGAGYTF.

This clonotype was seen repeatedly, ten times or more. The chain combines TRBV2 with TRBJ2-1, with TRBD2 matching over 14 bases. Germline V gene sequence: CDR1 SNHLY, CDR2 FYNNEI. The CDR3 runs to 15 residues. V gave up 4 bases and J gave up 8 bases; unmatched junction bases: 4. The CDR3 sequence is CASSGGLAGVYEQFF. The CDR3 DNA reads TGTGCCAGCAGTGGGGGACTAGCGGGAGTCTATGAGCAGTTCTTC. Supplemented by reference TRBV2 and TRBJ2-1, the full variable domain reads EPEVTQTPSHQVTQMGQEVILRCVPISNHLYFYWYRQILGQKVEFLVSFYNNEISEKSEIFDDQFSVERPDGSNFTLKIRSTKLEDSAMYFCASSGGLAGVYEQFFGPGTRLTVL.

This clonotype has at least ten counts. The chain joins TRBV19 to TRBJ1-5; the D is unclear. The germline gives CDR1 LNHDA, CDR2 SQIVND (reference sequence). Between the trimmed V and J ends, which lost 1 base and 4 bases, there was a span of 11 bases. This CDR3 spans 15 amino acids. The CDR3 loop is CASSIARSLNQPQHF. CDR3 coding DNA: TGTGCCAGTAGTATAGCTCGCAGTCTGAATCAGCCCCAGCATTTT.

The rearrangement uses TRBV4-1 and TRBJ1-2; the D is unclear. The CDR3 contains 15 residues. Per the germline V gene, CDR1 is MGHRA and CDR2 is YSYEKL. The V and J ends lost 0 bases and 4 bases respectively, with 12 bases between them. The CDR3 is CASSQDPGWSYGYTF. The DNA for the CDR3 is TGCGCCAGCAGCCAAGACCCGGGGTGGAGCTATGGCTACACCTTC.

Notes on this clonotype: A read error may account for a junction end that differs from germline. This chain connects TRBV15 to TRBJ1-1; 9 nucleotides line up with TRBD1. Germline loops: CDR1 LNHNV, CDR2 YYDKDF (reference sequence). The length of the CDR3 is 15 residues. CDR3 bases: TGTGCCACCAGCGGAGGACAGGGGATCGGCACTGAGGCTTTCTTT. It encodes CATSGGQGIGTEAFF.

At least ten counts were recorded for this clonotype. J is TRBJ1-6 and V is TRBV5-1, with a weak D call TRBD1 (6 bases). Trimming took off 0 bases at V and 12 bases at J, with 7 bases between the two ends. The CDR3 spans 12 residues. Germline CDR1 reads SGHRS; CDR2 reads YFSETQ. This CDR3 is CASSLEGGPLHF. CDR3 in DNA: TGCGCCAGCAGCTTGGAGGGGGGACCCCTCCACTTT.

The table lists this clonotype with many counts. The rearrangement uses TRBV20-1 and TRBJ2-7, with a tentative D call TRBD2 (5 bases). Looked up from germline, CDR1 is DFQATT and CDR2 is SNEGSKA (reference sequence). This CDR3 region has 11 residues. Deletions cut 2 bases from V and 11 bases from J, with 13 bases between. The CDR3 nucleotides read TGCAGTGCTAGAACTCTCTCGCGGGAGTACTTC. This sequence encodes CSARTLSREYF.

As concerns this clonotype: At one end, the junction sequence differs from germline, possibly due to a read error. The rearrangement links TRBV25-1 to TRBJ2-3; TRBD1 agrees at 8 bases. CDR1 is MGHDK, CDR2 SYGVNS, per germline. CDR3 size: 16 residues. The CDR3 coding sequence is TGTGCCATCAGTGAATCAGGGGACAGGCCCACAGATACGCAGTATTTT. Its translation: CAISESGDRPTDTQYF.

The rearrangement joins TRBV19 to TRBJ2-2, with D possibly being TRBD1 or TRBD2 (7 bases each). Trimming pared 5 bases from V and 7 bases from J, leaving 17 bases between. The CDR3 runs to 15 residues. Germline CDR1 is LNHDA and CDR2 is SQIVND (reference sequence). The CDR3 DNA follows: TGTGCCAGTAGTCCGGGGAGGGGGCTTAGCGGGGAGCTGTTTTTT. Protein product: CASSPGRGLSGELFF.

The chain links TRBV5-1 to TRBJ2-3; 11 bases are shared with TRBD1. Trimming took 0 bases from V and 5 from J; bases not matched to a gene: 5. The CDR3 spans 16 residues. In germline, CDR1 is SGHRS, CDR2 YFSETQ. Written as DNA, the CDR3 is TGCGCCAGCAGCTTGGTCCCCGGGACAGGGGGAGATACGCAGTATTTT. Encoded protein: CASSLVPGTGGDTQYF.

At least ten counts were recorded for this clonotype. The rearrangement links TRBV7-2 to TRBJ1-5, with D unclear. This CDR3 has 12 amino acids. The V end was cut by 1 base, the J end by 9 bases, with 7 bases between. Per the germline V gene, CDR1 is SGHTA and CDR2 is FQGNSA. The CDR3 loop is CASSLVEGPQHF. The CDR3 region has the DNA TGTGCCAGCAGCTTAGTAGAGGGGCCCCAGCATTTT.

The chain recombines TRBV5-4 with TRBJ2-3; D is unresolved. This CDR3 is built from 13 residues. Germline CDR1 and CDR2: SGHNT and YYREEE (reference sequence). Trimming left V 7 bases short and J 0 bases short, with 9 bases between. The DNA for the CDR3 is TGTGCCAGCCAGACCTATAGCACAGATACGCAGTATTTT. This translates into CASQTYSTDTQYF. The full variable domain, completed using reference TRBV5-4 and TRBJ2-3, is ETGVTQSPTHLIKTRGQQVTLRCSSQSGHNTVSWYQQALGQGPQFIFQYYREEENGRGNFPPRFSGLQFPNYSSELNVNALELDDSALYLCASQTYSTDTQYFGPGTRLTVL.

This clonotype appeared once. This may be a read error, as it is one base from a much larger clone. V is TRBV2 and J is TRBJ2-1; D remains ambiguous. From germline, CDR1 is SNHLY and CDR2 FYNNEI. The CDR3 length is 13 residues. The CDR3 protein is CASSDLGWNEQSF. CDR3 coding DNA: TGTGCCAGCAGTGATCTGGGGTGGAATGAGCAGTCCTTC.

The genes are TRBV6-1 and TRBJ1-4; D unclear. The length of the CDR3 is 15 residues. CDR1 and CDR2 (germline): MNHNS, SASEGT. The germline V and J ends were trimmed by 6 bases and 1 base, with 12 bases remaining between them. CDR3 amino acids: CASRLRTGTNEKLFF. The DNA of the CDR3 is TGTGCCAGCAGGTTAAGGACGGGAACTAATGAAAAACTGTTTTTT.

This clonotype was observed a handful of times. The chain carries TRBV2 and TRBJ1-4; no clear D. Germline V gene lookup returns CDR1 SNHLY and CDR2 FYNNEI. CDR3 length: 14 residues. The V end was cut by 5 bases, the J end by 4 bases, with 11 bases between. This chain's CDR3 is CASSRSTFNEKLFF. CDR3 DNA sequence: TGTGCCAGCAGTCGCTCCACTTTTAATGAAAAACTGTTTTTT.

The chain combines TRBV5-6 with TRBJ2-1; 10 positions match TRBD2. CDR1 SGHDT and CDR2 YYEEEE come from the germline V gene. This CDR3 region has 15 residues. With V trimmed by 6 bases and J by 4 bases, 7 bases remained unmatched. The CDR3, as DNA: TGTGCCAGCAACGAACTAGCGGGATTATACAATGAGCAGTTCTTC. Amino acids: CASNELAGLYNEQFF.

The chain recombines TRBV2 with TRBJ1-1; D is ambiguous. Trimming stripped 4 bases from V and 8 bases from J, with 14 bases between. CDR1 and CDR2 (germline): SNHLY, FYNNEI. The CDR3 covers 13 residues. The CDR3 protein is CASSGPISSEAFF. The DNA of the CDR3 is TGTGCCAGCAGTGGACCGATTTCCAGCGAAGCTTTCTTT.

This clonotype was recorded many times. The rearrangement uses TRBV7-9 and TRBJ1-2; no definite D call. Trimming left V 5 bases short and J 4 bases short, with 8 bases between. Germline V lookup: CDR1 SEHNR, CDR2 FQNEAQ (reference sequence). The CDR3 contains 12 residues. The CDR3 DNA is TGTGCCAGCAGCACAACCTCCTATGGCTACACCTTC. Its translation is CASSTTSYGYTF.

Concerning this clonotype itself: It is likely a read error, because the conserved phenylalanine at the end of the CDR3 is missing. The CDR3 region has the DNA TGTGCCAGCTCACAAGGACTCTTAGCGGGAGGCTACGAGCAGTACCTC. It is translated as CASSQGLLAGGYEQYL. The chain recombines TRBV18 with TRBJ2-7, with 10 bases lining up with TRBD2. Germline assignment: CDR1 KGHSH and CDR2 LQKENI. J gave up 3 bases and V 4 bases, and 9 bases lay outside the gene matches. CDR3 size: 16 residues.

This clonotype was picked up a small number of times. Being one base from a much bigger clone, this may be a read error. The CDR3 region has the DNA TGTGCCAGTGGGACAGGAGTCCCCTATAATTCACCCCTCCACTTT. This gives the protein CASGTGVPYNSPLHF. V gene TRBV19 combines with J gene TRBJ1-6; 8 nucleotides line up with TRBD1. The CDR3 spans 15 residues. Germline trimming cut 8 bases from V and 2 bases from J; bases unmatched to any gene: 5. Germline V gene data show CDR1 as LNHDA and CDR2 as SQIVND (reference sequence).

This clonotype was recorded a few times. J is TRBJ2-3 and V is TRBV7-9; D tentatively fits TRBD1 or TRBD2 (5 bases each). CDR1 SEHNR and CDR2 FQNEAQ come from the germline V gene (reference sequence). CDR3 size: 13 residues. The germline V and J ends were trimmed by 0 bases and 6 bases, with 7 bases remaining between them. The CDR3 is CASSLAEGDTQYF. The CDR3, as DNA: TGTGCCAGCAGCTTAGCCGAGGGGGATACGCAGTATTTT.

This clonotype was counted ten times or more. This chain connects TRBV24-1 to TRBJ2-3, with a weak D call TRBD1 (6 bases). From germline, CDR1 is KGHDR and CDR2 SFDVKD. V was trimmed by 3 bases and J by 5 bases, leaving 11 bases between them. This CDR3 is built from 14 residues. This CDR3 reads CATSDQTGLDTQYF. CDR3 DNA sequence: TGTGCCACCAGTGATCAAACAGGGTTAGATACGCAGTATTTT.

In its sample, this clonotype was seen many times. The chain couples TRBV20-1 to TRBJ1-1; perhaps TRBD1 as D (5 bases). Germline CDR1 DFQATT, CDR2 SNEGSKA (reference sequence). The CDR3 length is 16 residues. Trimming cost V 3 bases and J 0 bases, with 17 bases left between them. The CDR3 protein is CSASDTYRGVNTEAFF. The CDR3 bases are TGCAGTGCTAGCGACACGTATCGGGGGGTGAACACTGAAGCTTTCTTT.